Shown below are 6 T cell receptor beta chains from a single sample sequenced in a study of sequential checkpoint blockade in melanoma. Here immunoSEQ multiplex PCR was the method, and the copy in TCRdb shows in-frame clones only, minus some. The sample has 8,400 or so clones, roughly three fifths seen once; the top ten hold around 50%. This sample's treatment: randomized to nivolumab then ipilimumab (arm A) or the reverse (arm B). The sequencing used CD8+ T cells sorted from blood (inferred from file names), collected from a patient given nivolumab and ipilimumab in sequence. The origin of the receptors is a human patient with melanoma. Some clones in this sample may be carry-over from other donors' samples.

This clone was seen just once. V and J are TRBV4-2 and TRBJ1-2, with D perhaps TRBD1 (5 bases). The CDR3 runs 19 residues. Trimming left V 4 bases short and J 0 bases short, with 24 bases between. Germline V gene sequence: CDR1 LGHNA, CDR2 YNFKEQ. CDR3 in DNA: TGTGCCAGCAGCCTGGTGGGGCACAGACAAAGTTCGACTAACTATGGCTACACCTTC. It specifies CASSLVGHRQSSTNYGYTF.

This sequence joins TRBV7-9 and TRBJ2-7, with 9 bases lining up with TRBD1. Unmatched junction bases numbered 8, after V lost 6 bases and J lost 5 bases. The CDR3 has 14 residues. CDR1 is SEHNR and CDR2 is FQNEAQ in the germline V gene (reference sequence). The CDR3 reads CASSIQGANNEQYF. CDR3 sequence (DNA): TGTGCCAGCAGTATACAGGGGGCAAATAACGAGCAGTACTTC.

The CDR3 DNA is TGTGCCAGCAGCCCCAGGGACAGGGTACCTGAGGACTATGGCTACACCTTC. It specifies CASSPRDRVPEDYGYTF. V is TRBV7-9 and J is TRBJ1-2; TRBD1 agrees at 9 bases. This CDR3 spans 17 amino acids. Germline lookup yields CDR1 SEHNR and CDR2 FQNEAQ (reference sequence). V was clipped by 5 bases and J by 3 bases; unmatched bases: 13.

This clone was seen a single time. The CDR3 DNA follows: TGTGCCAGCAGTTTGGGAGCCTCTGGAAACACCATATATTTT. Encoded protein: CASSLGASGNTIYF. The genes are TRBV27 and TRBJ1-3; D is uncertain. V was pared by 3 bases and J by 0 bases, with 6 bases between. The germline V gene has CDR1 MNHEY and CDR2 SMNVEV (reference sequence). CDR3 size: 14 residues.

This chain uses TRBV4-1 with TRBJ1-1; D remains unclear. The germline V gene encodes CDR1 MGHRA and CDR2 YSYEKL. Trimming cost V 3 bases and J 0 bases, with 11 bases left between them. CDR3 size: 15 residues. The CDR3 sequence: CASSHAGGMNTEAFF. The DNA for the CDR3 is TGCGCCAGCAGCCACGCGGGCGGCATGAACACTGAAGCTTTCTTT.

This clone has only a few counts. The chain joins TRBV2 to TRBJ1-4, with D possibly being TRBD1 (6 bases). V lost 6 bases and J lost 8, with 7 bases in between. The germline V gene has CDR1 SNHLY and CDR2 FYNNEI. The CDR3 spans 11 residues. CDR3 nucleotides: TGTGCCAGCAGGGACAGAGAAAAACTGTTTTTT. It yields the protein CASRDREKLFF.